Listed below are T cell receptor beta chains from one sample, sequenced in a study of CD8 T cells in ankylosing spondylitis. One entry per CDR3 protein, called by TCRdb with MiXCR from the 5' RACE reads. Of about 360,000 distinct CDR3 sequences in the sample, 20% are singletons; the top ten hold roughly 14%. The sequenced material came from blood, either unsorted or a sorted T cell fraction (not recorded which). These receptors originate from a male donor with ankylosing spondylitis or in good health (not recorded which). Each CDR3 is given with its conserved first and last residue. Fields, in order: V gene, clone size, D gene, J gene, CDR3 DNA, CDR3 protein. D genes are given only for firm matches. Part of the rows lack a size; the others show once, few, many or a class for expanded clones.

TRBV20-1,-,TRBD1,TRBJ2-1,TGCAGTGCTACGGACAGGGCCAATTACAATGAGCAGTTCTTC,CSATDRANYNEQFF
TRBV14,few,-,TRBJ1-1,TGTGCCAGCAGCCAACAGAGCAACACTGAAGCTTTCTTT,CASSQQSNTEAFF
TRBV25-1,few,-,TRBJ1-1,TGTGCCAGCAGTGGTAGCATATCTGAAGCTTTCTTT,CASSGSISEAFF
TRBV4-2,-,TRBD2,TRBJ2-2,TGTGCCAGCAGCCAAGAAGTGGGACTAGCGGGGGGCCGCACCGGGGAGCTGTTTTTT,CASSQEVGLAGGRTGELFF
TRBV28,few,-,TRBJ2-5,TGTGCCAGCAGTTCCGTATTGCAGGCCCAAGAGACCCAGTACTTC,CASSSVLQAQETQYF
TRBV12-3/TRBV12-4,-,-,TRBJ2-6,TGTGCCAGCAGTTTTTCCTCAGCATCTGGGGCCAACGTCCTGACTTTC,CASSFSSASGANVLTF
TRBV13,-,TRBD2,TRBJ2-7,TGTGCCAGCAGGCTCACTAGCGGGGGAAGATACGAGCAGTACTTC,CASRLTSGGRYEQYF
TRBV5-1,few,-,TRBJ1-1,TGCGCCAGCAGCCTGGGATACACTAACACTGAAGCTTTCTTT,CASSLGYTNTEAFF
TRBV27,few,-,TRBJ2-1,TGTGCCAGCAGTTTGTCACCGGCAAAATCCTACAATGAGCAGTTCTTC,CASSLSPAKSYNEQFF
TRBV6-5,-,TRBD2,TRBJ2-5,TGTGCCAGCAGTTACTCTCTAGCGGGGCTGGAGACCCAGTACTTC,CASSYSLAGLETQYF
TRBV4-2,-,TRBD1,TRBJ2-1,TGTGCCAGCAGCCAAAGGGACAGGGAGGTTTTGAATGAGCAGTTCTTC,CASSQRDREVLNEQFF
TRBV7-3,-,-,TRBJ2-7,TGTGCCAGCAGCTTACAATATGGAGAGGGCTACGAGCAGTACTTC,CASSLQYGEGYEQYF
TRBV7-9,-,-,TRBJ2-1,TGTGCCAGCAGCGCACAGGGCGTAGCCTCCTACAATGAGCAGTTCTTC,CASSAQGVASYNEQFF
TRBV2,-,-,TRBJ2-7,TGTGCCAGCAGTGAACCCCTGCCCGGATACGAGCAGTACTTC,CASSEPLPGYEQYF
TRBV10-1,-,-,TRBJ2-7,TGCGCCAGCAGTGACCCAAGGGGTTACGAGCAGTACTTC,CASSDPRGYEQYF
TRBV6-1,many,-,TRBJ1-3,TGTGCCAGCTTCCCTCCGGGGGGAAACACCATATATTTT,CASFPPGGNTIYF
TRBV29-1,many,-,TRBJ2-7,TGCAGCGTTGAAAGTGGGGATTCTTACGAGCAGTACTTC,CSVESGDSYEQYF
TRBV7-6,-,-,TRBJ2-1,TGTGCCAGCAGCTTAGAGAATGCGGCTAGCTCCTACAATGAGCAGTTCTTC,CASSLENAASSYNEQFF